What follows are 27 T cell receptor beta chains derived from one specimen sequenced in a study of blood T cell repertoires in COVID-19. The assay was immunoSEQ multiplex PCR, and TCRdb's table has in-frame clones only and misses some. The top ten hold roughly 6.2% of the sample, which has roughly 290,000 clones, about 83% seen once. Sequenced input: PBMCs or T cells enriched from blood (not recorded which). These receptors came from a woman aged 40 to 55 who had recovered from COVID-19.

The CDR3 DNA reads as TGTGCCAGCAGATTAGCGGGAGGGGCCACCGGGGAGCTGTTTTTT. Protein: CASRLAGGATGELFF. The chain joins TRBV28 to TRBJ2-2, with TRBD2 matching over 11 bases. Germline assignment: CDR1 MDHEN and CDR2 SYDVKM. The length of the CDR3 is 15 residues. Trimming cost V 6 bases and J 4 bases; bases outside gene matches: 4.

This chain joins TRBV3-1 (or the pseudogene TRBV3-2) and TRBJ2-1; 11 bases are a match to TRBD1. Germline CDR1 LGHDT, CDR2 YNNKEL (reference sequence). The CDR3 is 15 amino acids. With 5 bases clipped from V and 8 bases from J, the junction kept 8 bases outside the gene matches. CDR3 protein: CASSFSGQGVDEQFF. The CDR3 nucleotides are TGTGCCAGCAGCTTCTCGGGACAGGGGGTGGATGAGCAGTTCTTC.

The chain couples TRBV18 to TRBJ2-5, with a possible D match to TRBD1 (6 bases). The CDR3 is made up of 15 amino acids. CDR1 is KGHSH, CDR2 LQKENI, per germline. V lost 4 bases, J lost 1 base, and 13 bases lay in between. CDR3 sequence reads: CASSLTGQLQETQYF. CDR3 in DNA: TGTGCCAGCTCACTGACAGGACAGCTCCAAGAGACCCAGTACTTC. The full variable domain, in which reference TRBV18 and TRBJ2-5 provide the parts outside the CDR3, is NAGVMQNPRHLVRRRGQEARLRCSPMKGHSHVYWYRQLPEEGLKFMVYLQKENIIDESGMPKERFSAEFPKEGPSILRIQQVVRGDSAAYFCASSLTGQLQETQYFGPGTRLLVL.

J is TRBJ1-1 and V is TRBV30; D is possibly TRBD1 (5 bases). This CDR3 region has 13 residues. Germline V lookup: CDR1 GTSNPN, CDR2 SVGIG (reference sequence). Trimming removed 7 bases from V and 1 base from J, with 13 bases in between. For the CDR3, the DNA is TGTGCCTTCGGGAACGGGGGGAACACTGAAGCTTTCTTT. Translated: CAFGNGGNTEAFF.

This rearrangement joins TRBV4-1 to TRBJ1-4, with D possibly matching TRBD1 (5 bases). This CDR3 region has 15 residues. V was trimmed by 1 base and J by 8 bases, leaving 14 bases between them. Germline CDR1 and CDR2: MGHRA and YSYEKL. CDR3 DNA sequence: TGCGCCAGCAGCCAAGTCGGGTCGGGACTGGAAAAACTGTTTTTT. It encodes CASSQVGSGLEKLFF.

This rearrangement joins TRBV7-3 to TRBJ2-2; 16 bases fit TRBD2. The trim removed 4 bases at V and 3 bases at J, leaving 11 bases unmatched. There are 20 residues in the CDR3. CDR1 is SGHTA, CDR2 FQGTGA, per germline. Here the CDR3 reads CASSSSGTSGRAVDTGELFF. In nucleotides, the CDR3 is TGTGCCAGCAGCTCGTCCGGGACTAGCGGGAGGGCGGTCGACACCGGGGAGCTGTTTTTT.

The chain carries TRBV6-5 and TRBJ2-7, with 10 bases aligning to TRBD1. This CDR3 has 14 amino acids. Germline V gene lookup returns CDR1 MNHEY and CDR2 SVGAGI. Trimming at V came to 6 bases and at J to 3 bases, leaving 5 bases not matched to a gene. CDR3 bases: TGTGCCAGCAGCCCGACAGGGGGCTTCTACGAGCAGTACTTC. Amino acid sequence: CASSPTGGFYEQYF.

This sequence joins TRBV28 and TRBJ2-7; a weak D match, TRBD1 (5 bases). Trimming shortened V by 5 bases and J by 3 bases, and 14 bases separated the two germline ends. The CDR3 is 14 amino acids. CDR1 and CDR2 from the germline V gene are MDHEN and SYDVKM. The CDR3 nucleotides are TGTGCCAGCAGTGAGCGTACAGGTGGCTACGAGCAGTACTTC. It yields the protein CASSERTGGYEQYF.

The V gene is TRBV5-4, the J gene TRBJ2-5; 8 positions match TRBD2. The CDR3 spans 19 residues. V lost 7 bases to trimming and J lost 4 bases; unmatched junction nucleotides: 24. Germline V lookup: CDR1 SGHNT, CDR2 YYREEE (reference sequence). The CDR3 protein is CASQPNGGVAGREGETQYF. The CDR3 DNA follows: TGTGCCAGCCAGCCCAATGGGGGAGTAGCGGGAAGAGAAGGAGAGACCCAGTACTTC.

The rearrangement uses TRBV20-1 and TRBJ2-7; D is undetermined. Germline loops: CDR1 DFQATT, CDR2 SNEGSKA (reference sequence). The CDR3 length is 11 residues. V was clipped by 3 bases and J by 4 bases, with 7 bases between them. For the CDR3, the DNA is TGCAGTGCTAGTTCCGGGTACGAGCAGTACTTC. Translated: CSASSGYEQYF.

The V and J genes are TRBV27 and TRBJ2-6; perhaps TRBD1 as D (7 bases). V was trimmed by 2 bases and J by 4 bases, leaving 12 bases between them. In germline, CDR1 is MNHEY, CDR2 SMNVEV (reference sequence). CDR3 length equals 16 residues. Written as DNA, the CDR3 is TGTGCCAGCAGTTTAATCAGGGGGGCAGGGGCCAACGTCCTGACTTTC. Amino acids: CASSLIRGAGANVLTF.

V gene TRBV6-5 combines with J gene TRBJ1-1; D ambiguous. Germline V gene lookup returns CDR1 MNHEY and CDR2 SVGAGI. Trimming removed 5 bases at V and 5 bases at J, with 12 bases between. This CDR3 is built from 13 residues. The CDR3 DNA reads TGTGCCAGCAGTCTTACTGTAGTGACTGAAGCTTTCTTT. Translating it yields CASSLTVVTEAFF.

The gene calls are TRBV24-1 and TRBJ2-3, with TRBD2 matching 8 bases. Germline CDR1 KGHDR, CDR2 SFDVKD. V shed 4 bases, J shed 2 bases, and the junction held 4 bases outside the gene matches. This CDR3 contains 15 residues. CDR3 in amino acids: CATSDRTSHTDTQYF. As DNA, the CDR3 is TGTGCCACCAGTGACCGGACTAGCCACACAGATACGCAGTATTTT.

J is TRBJ2-1 and V is TRBV6-1, with a possible D match to TRBD2 (5 bases). The CDR3 totals 16 residues. Deletions cut 3 bases from V and 2 bases from J, with 14 bases between. Germline lookup yields CDR1 MNHNS and CDR2 SASEGT. The CDR3 loop is CASSDLGSVPYNEQFF. CDR3 DNA sequence: TGTGCCAGCAGTGACTTGGGTAGCGTCCCCTACAATGAGCAGTTCTTC.

The V and J genes are TRBV28 and TRBJ2-5; 7 bases agree with TRBD1. With V trimmed by 4 bases and J by 4 bases, 9 bases remained unmatched. The germline V gene encodes CDR1 MDHEN and CDR2 SYDVKM. The CDR3 runs 15 residues. CDR3: CASSSRTGSRETQYF. In nucleotides, the CDR3 is TGTGCCAGCAGTTCCCGGACAGGTTCAAGAGAGACCCAGTACTTC.

This chain uses TRBV11-2 with TRBJ2-5; TRBD2 matches at 7 bases. V dropped 3 bases and J dropped 5; count of bases not matched to a gene: 9. CDR1 and CDR2 from the germline V gene are SGHAT and FQNNGV. The CDR3 runs to 15 residues. CDR3 region: CASSFTMGGIETQYF. In DNA form, the CDR3 reads TGTGCCAGCAGCTTTACTATGGGAGGGATCGAGACCCAGTACTTC. The full variable domain, rest sourced from reference TRBV11-2 and TRBJ2-5, is EAGVAQSPRYKIIEKRQSVAFWCNPISGHATLYWYQQILGQGPKLLIQFQNNGVVDDSQLPKDRFSAERLKGVDSTLKIQPAKLEDSAVYLCASSFTMGGIETQYFGPGTRLLVL.

The sample holds a few counts of this clone. The rearrangement joins TRBV28 to TRBJ2-2, with unresolved D. CDR3 length equals 13 residues. Germline loops: CDR1 MDHEN, CDR2 SYDVKM. The ends were cut back, 6 bases at V and 5 bases at J, with 10 bases in the middle. The chain's CDR3 is CASSHDWTGELFF. Here the CDR3 DNA reads TGTGCCAGCAGCCATGACTGGACCGGGGAGCTGTTTTTT.

This clone came up once. V usage is TRBV18 and J usage is TRBJ1-5; a weak D match, TRBD1 (5 bases). V lost 4 bases, J lost 4 bases, and 8 bases lay in between. Per the germline V gene, CDR1 is KGHSH and CDR2 is LQKENI. CDR3 length: 13 amino acids. The DNA for the CDR3 is TGTGCCAGCTCACAAGACAGTAATCAGCCCCAGCATTTT. This encodes CASSQDSNQPQHF.

In this sample, this clone turned up once. A read error is likely, as this CDR3 ends without the conserved phenylalanine or tryptophan. The V and J genes are TRBV6-6 and TRBJ2-7; 8 nucleotides line up with TRBD1. CDR3 length: 11 residues. Losses at the gene ends were 5 bases for V and 6 bases for J; bases not matched to a gene: 0. Germline V lookup: CDR1 MNHNY, CDR2 SVGAGI (reference sequence). As DNA, the CDR3 is TGTGCCAGCAGTGGGACAGGCGAGCAGTACCTC. Translated: CASSGTGEQYL.

The gene calls are TRBV10-3 and TRBJ1-1, with D tentatively TRBD1 (5 bases). This CDR3 spans 14 amino acids. CDR1 and CDR2 from the germline V gene are ENHRY and SYGVKD. The ends were cut back, 3 bases at V and 8 bases at J, with 16 bases in the middle. The CDR3 loop reads CAISEWQGPSEAFF. In DNA, the CDR3 is TGTGCCATCAGTGAATGGCAGGGCCCTTCGGAAGCTTTCTTT.

The V gene is TRBV18, the J gene TRBJ2-7, with D perhaps TRBD1 or TRBD2 (6 bases each). The germline V gene encodes CDR1 KGHSH and CDR2 LQKENI. Deletions cut 5 bases from V and 3 bases from J, with 11 bases between. The CDR3 spans 13 residues. CDR3 bases: TGTGCCAGCTCATCACAGGGAGGCTACGAGCAGTACTTC. It codes for CASSSQGGYEQYF.

V is TRBV4-1 and J is TRBJ1-4; unclear D gene. The CDR3 is 11 residues long. Germline CDR1 MGHRA, CDR2 YSYEKL. Between the trimmed V and J ends, which lost 5 bases and 7 bases, there was a span of 5 bases. This chain's CDR3 is CASSVSEKLFF. In DNA form, the CDR3 reads TGCGCCAGCAGCGTGAGTGAAAAACTGTTTTTT.

V and J are TRBV5-8 and TRBJ1-5; 9 bases are a match to TRBD1. CDR1 is SGHTS, CDR2 YDEGEE, per germline. After removal of 1 base from V and 6 bases from J, the junction contained 11 bases not matched to a gene. This CDR3 has 17 amino acids. CDR3 residues: CASSLRVGTGLIQPQHF. The CDR3 DNA reads as TGTGCCAGCAGCTTGCGGGTGGGGACAGGGCTGATTCAGCCCCAGCATTTT.

The CDR3 sequence is CASKRTGTNTGELFF. The CDR3 nucleotides read TGTGCCAGCAAACGGACAGGTACGAACACCGGGGAGCTGTTTTTT. V usage is TRBV28 and J usage is TRBJ2-2, with 7 bases fitting TRBD1. CDR1 MDHEN and CDR2 SYDVKM come from the germline V gene. Losses at the gene ends were 7 bases for V and 0 bases for J; bases not matched to a gene: 5. CDR3 length: 15 amino acids.

The chain is built from TRBV7-2 and TRBJ2-2, with 8 bases matching TRBD2. The germline V gene encodes CDR1 SGHTA and CDR2 FQGNSA. The CDR3 consists of 16 residues. The trim removed 7 bases at V and 4 bases at J, leaving 11 bases unmatched. CDR3 sequence: CASTPPGLEGTGELFF. The CDR3 bases are TGTGCCAGCACCCCGCCGGGACTAGAAGGCACCGGGGAGCTGTTTTTT.

V usage is TRBV11-2 and J usage is TRBJ1-1, with 9 bases matching TRBD1. The germline V gene encodes CDR1 SGHAT and CDR2 FQNNGV. This CDR3 region has 14 residues. The V segment lost 6 bases and the J segment 0 bases; nucleotides outside the gene matches: 2. The CDR3 spells CASRGQGMNTEAFF. In DNA form, the CDR3 reads TGTGCCAGCAGGGGACAGGGCATGAACACTGAAGCTTTCTTT.

This sequence joins TRBV5-1 and TRBJ1-4; D not resolved. The CDR3 runs 14 residues. The germline V and J ends were trimmed by 4 bases and 0 bases, with 7 bases remaining between them. Germline values: CDR1 SGHRS, CDR2 YFSETQ. CDR3 sequence (DNA): TGCGCCAGCAGCCCCACATCAACTAATGAAAAACTGTTTTTT. Its translation: CASSPTSTNEKLFF.